Following are 5 T cell receptor beta chains from one sample sequenced in a study of blood T cells in healthy people across ages (dated by TCRdb to 2014 to 2015). The library was obtained by 5' RACE. The sequencing machine was an Illumina HiSeq 2500. The second PCR ran for roughly 7 to 11 cycles and used a J-beta primer mix along with a sample-barcoded 5' primer. The raw public data were reprocessed by TCRdb itself: fastp quality trimming at Q25, MiXCR clonotype calling, in-frame beta chains only. For every CDR3 protein sequence, its rows merge into one entry that carries the most common genes and DNA. The sample table contains around 1,500,000 distinct CDR3 sequences; only one count was recorded for under 30% of them. The ten largest clones capture around 7.7% of the sample. The sequenced sample consisted of blood. The receptors originated from a woman aged 30 to 39 in good health.

With regard to this clonotype: A clone one base away is much larger, so this may be a read error. This sequence joins TRBV12-3 or TRBV12-4 and TRBJ1-2; D gene unclear. CDR3 length: 13 amino acids. CDR3 region: CVSSLGNPYGYTF. The CDR3 nucleotides are TGTGTCAGCAGTTTGGGAAACCCCTATGGCTACACCTTC.

Notes on this clonotype: With a far larger clone one base away, a read error is the likely cause. The chain couples TRBV6-5 to TRBJ2-3, with 7 bases that match TRBD2. CDR3 size: 12 residues. Germline V lookup: CDR1 MNHEY, CDR2 SVGAGI. The CDR3: CTSSYGGDTQYF. As DNA, the CDR3 is TGTACCAGCAGTTACGGGGGGGATACGCAGTATTTT.

This clonotype appeared a few times. This chain links TRBV12-3 or TRBV12-4 with TRBJ2-5, with TRBD2 matching 7 bases. The CDR3 is 17 amino acids. Trimming cost V 5 bases and J 4 bases; bases outside gene matches: 16. CDR3 residues: CASSPNDRGVIGETQYF. The CDR3, as DNA: TGTGCCAGCAGTCCGAACGATCGGGGGGTTATTGGAGAGACCCAGTACTTC.

The chain links TRBV2 to TRBJ2-3; TRBD1 aligns across 8 bases. V was clipped by 5 bases and J by 4 bases; unmatched bases: 8. The CDR3 totals 15 residues. Germline values: CDR1 SNHLY, CDR2 FYNNEI. The CDR3 reads CASSFGQGSADTQYF. The CDR3 DNA sequence: TGTGCCAGCAGTTTTGGACAGGGAAGCGCAGATACGCAGTATTTT. Full variable domain (outside the CDR3, taken from reference TRBV2 and TRBJ2-3): EPEVTQTPSHQVTQMGQEVILRCVPISNHLYFYWYRQILGQKVEFLVSFYNNEISEKSEIFDDQFSVERPDGSNFTLKIRSTKLEDSAMYFCASSFGQGSADTQYFGPGTRLTVL.

The rearrangement uses TRBV2 and TRBJ1-6, with D unresolved. This CDR3 comprises 15 residues. V was pared by 1 base and J by 7 bases, with 11 bases between. Germline CDR1 and CDR2: SNHLY and FYNNEI. The CDR3 loop reads CASSEEVHSNSPLHF. DNA of the CDR3: TGTGCCAGCAGTGAAGAGGTGCATTCCAATTCACCCCTCCACTTT.